Below, 28 T cell receptor beta chains from the same sample are listed, as sequenced in a study of CD8 T cells in Susac syndrome. RNA totalling 0.5 to 1 ug underwent reverse transcription with random hexamers. MiXCR, run by TCRdb on the immunoSEQ multiplex PCR reads, gives a single entry per CDR3 protein. The sample yields over 100,000 distinct CDR3 sequences, around nine tenths seen once. The sample consisted of CD4+ T cells from PBMCs. These receptors were collected from a human donor in good health.

This rearrangement joins TRBV19 to TRBJ2-7, with D possibly matching TRBD1 (6 bases). The CDR3 length is 14 residues. Germline V gene sequence: CDR1 LNHDA, CDR2 SQIVND (reference sequence). Trimming removed 5 bases from V and 5 bases from J, with 16 bases in between. The CDR3 sequence is CASSSNTGSDEQYF. CDR3 nucleotide sequence: TGTGCCAGTAGTTCGAACACAGGGTCCGACGAGCAGTACTTC.

CDR3 in amino acids: CASSQEPLAGGHEQFF. CDR3 nucleotides: TGCGCCAGCAGCCAAGAACCCCTAGCGGGGGGGCATGAGCAGTTCTTC. The V call is TRBV4-3, the J call TRBJ2-1; 12 bases are a match to TRBD2. J gave up 8 bases and V 0 bases, and 5 bases lay outside the gene matches. The CDR3 is 16 amino acids. Looked up from germline, CDR1 is LGHNA and CDR2 is YSLEER.

The rearrangement links TRBV6-5 to TRBJ2-1; TRBD1 agrees at 8 bases. The germline V gene has CDR1 MNHEY and CDR2 SVGAGI. This CDR3 contains 12 residues. V dropped 6 bases and J dropped 13; count of bases not matched to a gene: 8. The CDR3 DNA reads TGTGCCAGCAGACCCGGGACAGGTGGCCAGTTCTTC. The encoded protein is CASRPGTGGQFF.

This chain connects TRBV27 to TRBJ1-1; TRBD1 matches 9 bases. V was clipped by 2 bases and J by 4 bases; unmatched bases: 5. The CDR3 contains 15 residues. The germline V gene has CDR1 MNHEY and CDR2 SMNVEV (reference sequence). Written as DNA, the CDR3 is TGTGCCAGCAGTTTACGCGGGACAGGGACCACTGAAGCTTTCTTT. Amino acids: CASSLRGTGTTEAFF.

This chain connects TRBV15 to TRBJ2-3; 14 bases line up with TRBD2. Germline V gene sequence: CDR1 LNHNV, CDR2 YYDKDF (reference sequence). After removal of 2 bases from V and 3 bases from J, the junction contained 4 bases not matched to a gene. The CDR3 totals 17 residues. The CDR3 sequence: CATSRRLAGGHTDTQYF. The CDR3 bases are TGTGCCACCAGCAGAAGACTAGCGGGGGGGCATACAGATACGCAGTATTTT.

The rearrangement links TRBV4-1 to TRBJ1-2; tentative D call: TRBD1 (5 bases). The CDR3 sequence is 14 residues long. Trimming removed 0 bases at V and 7 bases at J, with 12 bases between. Germline lookup yields CDR1 MGHRA and CDR2 YSYEKL. CDR3 amino acids: CASSQDLWGAGYTF. In DNA, the CDR3 is TGCGCCAGCAGCCAAGATCTCTGGGGCGCTGGCTACACCTTC.

This sequence joins TRBV19 and TRBJ1-2, with a weak D call TRBD1 (5 bases). The ends were cut back, 4 bases at V and 1 base at J, with 7 bases in the middle. The germline gives CDR1 LNHDA, CDR2 SQIVND (reference sequence). CDR3 length equals 13 residues. The CDR3 loop reads CASSTTVNYGYTF. DNA of the CDR3: TGTGCCAGTAGTACGACAGTTAACTATGGCTACACCTTC.

This clonotype was observed a single time. This chain joins TRBV5-1 and TRBJ2-3, with no clear D. Germline loops: CDR1 SGHRS, CDR2 YFSETQ. Trimming cost V 3 bases and J 0 bases, with 11 bases left between them. This CDR3 is built from 15 residues. CDR3 protein: CASSSGGTSTDTQYF. In DNA form, the CDR3 reads TGCGCCAGCAGCTCCGGCGGAACTAGCACAGATACGCAGTATTTT.

The gene calls are TRBV6-2 or TRBV6-3 and TRBJ2-1; TRBD2 aligns across 14 bases. CDR1 is MNHEY, CDR2 SVGEGT, per germline. J gave up 7 bases and V 6 bases, and 8 bases lay outside the gene matches. The CDR3 extends over 16 amino acids. The CDR3: CASSAGRTSGRNEQFF. The CDR3 DNA reads as TGTGCCAGCAGCGCCGGTAGGACTAGCGGGAGGAATGAGCAGTTCTTC.

CDR3 protein: CAGRGHQGYNEQFF. In nucleotides, the CDR3 is TGTGCCGGACGGGGTCACCAAGGATACAATGAGCAGTTCTTC. The J gene is TRBJ2-1, the V gene TRBV30; D possibly corresponds to TRBD2 (5 bases). This CDR3 spans 14 amino acids. The germline gives CDR1 GTSNPN, CDR2 SVGIG (reference sequence). Trimming took off 8 bases at V and 4 bases at J, with 18 bases between the two ends. Drawing the rest from reference TRBV30 and TRBJ2-1, the complete variable domain is SQTIHQWPATLVQPVGSPLSLECTVEGTSNPNLYWYRQAAGRGLQLLFYSVGIGQISSEVPQNLSASRPQDRQFILSSKKLLLSDSGFYLCAGRGHQGYNEQFFGPGTRLTVL.

This chain uses TRBV7-2 with TRBJ1-2; D call uncertain. CDR1 is SGHTA and CDR2 is FQGNSA in the germline V gene. V lost 1 base, J lost 4 bases, and 13 bases lay in between. The length of the CDR3 is 15 residues. The CDR3 region has the DNA TGTGCCAGCAGCTTAGGGCCAGGAGAGACCTATGGCTACACCTTC. It is translated as CASSLGPGETYGYTF.

This chain links TRBV10-3 with TRBJ2-1; 15 bases are a match to TRBD2. Germline loops: CDR1 ENHRY, CDR2 SYGVKD. The J segment lost 9 bases and the V segment lost 4 bases, leaving 7 bases of the junction unmatched. The CDR3 has 16 amino acids. The CDR3 region is CAISGREGLAGGEQFF. The CDR3, as DNA: TGTGCCATCAGTGGCCGAGAGGGACTAGCGGGAGGTGAGCAGTTCTTC.

The chain joins TRBV4-2 to TRBJ1-2; no reliable D call. The length of the CDR3 is 12 residues. V lost 0 bases and J lost 8, with 7 bases in between. Germline CDR1 is LGHNA and CDR2 is YNFKEQ. CDR3: CASSQDAEGYTF. The CDR3 bases are TGTGCCAGCAGCCAAGATGCGGAAGGCTACACCTTC.

The V and J genes are TRBV3-1 and TRBJ2-3; D possibly corresponds to TRBD1 (5 bases). With 5 bases removed from V and 0 bases from J, the gap between germline ends came to 12 bases. Per the germline V gene, CDR1 is LGHDT and CDR2 is YNNKEL (reference sequence). The CDR3 runs to 15 residues. The CDR3 loop is CASSFRRVSTDTQYF. The CDR3 DNA reads TGTGCCAGCAGCTTCCGCAGGGTGAGCACAGATACGCAGTATTTT.

This clonotype occurred a few times. The chain employs TRBV20-1 and TRBJ2-7; the D gene is possibly TRBD1 (5 bases). CDR3 size: 12 residues. Germline V gene sequence: CDR1 DFQATT, CDR2 SNEGSKA (reference sequence). V was cut by 3 bases and J by 2 bases, with 8 bases left in between. The CDR3 nucleotides are TGCAGTGCTAGTCAGGGAACCTACGAGCAGTACTTC. It encodes CSASQGTYEQYF.

The chain employs TRBV3-1 and TRBJ2-6; 8 bases agree with TRBD2. Per germline, CDR1 LGHDT and CDR2 YNNKEL (reference sequence). This CDR3 is 19 amino acids long. Trimming cost V 4 bases and J 0 bases; bases outside gene matches: 11. The CDR3 bases are TGTGCCAGCAGCCTTAGAGGGCTAGCGGGCCTCTCTGGGGCCAACGTCCTGACTTTC. Translation: CASSLRGLAGLSGANVLTF.

V usage is TRBV5-1 and J usage is TRBJ1-1, with TRBD1 as a possible D gene (5 bases). The CDR3 is 15 residues long. The germline gives CDR1 SGHRS, CDR2 YFSETQ. Trimming pared 0 bases from V and 1 base from J, leaving 10 bases between. CDR3 region: CASSLGYGQNTEAFF. DNA of the CDR3: TGCGCCAGCAGCTTGGGGTACGGACAGAACACTGAAGCTTTCTTT.

The gene calls are TRBV2 and TRBJ2-1; no reliable D call. V was clipped by 7 bases and J by 3 bases, with 4 bases between them. CDR3 length: 11 amino acids. Germline V gene lookup returns CDR1 SNHLY and CDR2 FYNNEI. CDR3 DNA sequence: TGTGCCAGCACGGACTACAATGAGCAGTTCTTC. Encoded protein: CASTDYNEQFF. Variable domain in full (rest from reference TRBV2 and TRBJ2-1): EPEVTQTPSHQVTQMGQEVILRCVPISNHLYFYWYRQILGQKVEFLVSFYNNEISEKSEIFDDQFSVERPDGSNFTLKIRSTKLEDSAMYFCASTDYNEQFFGPGTRLTVL.

This clonotype was seen a single time. The chain uses TRBV7-8 and TRBJ2-1, with D possibly matching TRBD2 (5 bases). The CDR3 runs 14 residues. Trimming removed 5 bases from V and 7 bases from J, with 15 bases in between. The germline V gene encodes CDR1 SGHVS and CDR2 FQNEAQ. In DNA, the CDR3 is TGTGCCAGCAGCCAGACCAGGACTTCGAATGAGCAGTTCTTC. Encoded protein: CASSQTRTSNEQFF.

This clonotype was counted between two and nine times. The CDR3 DNA reads TGTGCCAGCAGCCAGGGTGAGACCCAGTACTTC. Its protein is CASSQGETQYF. This chain links TRBV6-5 with TRBJ2-5, with D maybe TRBD1 (5 bases). Germline loops: CDR1 MNHEY, CDR2 SVGAGI. The CDR3 runs 11 residues. Trimming removed 6 bases at V and 5 bases at J, with 7 bases between.

The chain combines TRBV27 with TRBJ1-1; TRBD1 matches at 8 bases. J gave up 1 base and V 5 bases, and 9 bases lay outside the gene matches. Per germline, CDR1 MNHEY and CDR2 SMNVEV (reference sequence). CDR3 size: 16 residues. CDR3 DNA sequence: TGTGCCAGCAGTCGTCCCGGGACAGGACCGAACACTGAAGCTTTCTTT. It codes for CASSRPGTGPNTEAFF.

This chain uses TRBV12-3 or TRBV12-4 with TRBJ2-5; 11 bases are shared with TRBD2. V lost 3 bases to trimming and J lost 5 bases; unmatched junction nucleotides: 8. The CDR3 consists of 16 residues. CDR3 sequence (DNA): TGTGCCAGCAGTTTGGGGCTAGCGGGAGGTTTGGAGACCCAGTACTTC. It is translated as CASSLGLAGGLETQYF.

The chain uses TRBV19 and TRBJ2-2; 10 bases fit TRBD1. V shed 4 bases and J 4 bases; nucleotides not matched to a gene: 0. The CDR3 extends over 14 amino acids. From germline, CDR1 is LNHDA and CDR2 SQIVND (reference sequence). The CDR3 DNA reads TGTGCCAGTAGTAGGACAGGGGGCACCGGGGAGCTGTTTTTT. Protein: CASSRTGGTGELFF.

This sequence joins TRBV7-2 and TRBJ2-3; 14 bases are a match to TRBD2. The CDR3 runs to 17 residues. V was clipped by 5 bases and J by 4 bases; unmatched bases: 8. The V gene's germline CDR1 is SGHTA and CDR2 FQGNSA. Written as DNA, the CDR3 is TGTGCCAGCAGCCTAGGGACTAGCGGGAGATGGGCAGATACGCAGTATTTT. It encodes CASSLGTSGRWADTQYF.

The rearrangement links TRBV19 to TRBJ1-5; 8 nucleotides match TRBD1. Germline CDR1 is LNHDA and CDR2 is SQIVND (reference sequence). The CDR3 contains 13 residues. J was trimmed by 4 bases and V by 7 bases; bases with no gene match: 3. The CDR3 region has the DNA TGTGCCAGTAACACAGGGGGTAATCAGCCCCAGCATTTT. Encoded protein: CASNTGGNQPQHF.

V usage is TRBV6-1 and J usage is TRBJ2-7, with a possible D match to TRBD1 (5 bases). Germline V lookup: CDR1 MNHNS, CDR2 SASEGT. V dropped 6 bases and J dropped 2 bases, with 11 bases sitting between them. The CDR3 has 13 amino acids. The CDR3 loop reads CASRERQTYEQYF. DNA for the CDR3: TGTGCCAGCAGAGAGCGACAGACCTACGAGCAGTACTTC.

V is TRBV7-2 and J is TRBJ2-1; TRBD1 or TRBD2 may be the D gene (5 bases each). Per germline, CDR1 SGHTA and CDR2 FQGNSA. The germline V and J ends were trimmed by 5 bases and 4 bases, with 18 bases remaining between them. The CDR3 runs to 16 residues. Written as DNA, the CDR3 is TGTGCCAGCAGCAGAGGGACGGAAAACTTATACAATGAGCAGTTCTTC. This sequence encodes CASSRGTENLYNEQFF.

The chain couples TRBV7-9 to TRBJ2-1; no clear D. The CDR3 has 16 residues. Trimming cost V 3 bases and J 8 bases, with 20 bases left between them. Germline loops: CDR1 SEHNR, CDR2 FQNEAQ (reference sequence). CDR3: CASSLGGLRLIHEQFF. Here the CDR3 DNA reads TGTGCCAGCAGCTTGGGCGGCCTCCGATTGATACATGAGCAGTTCTTC.